This entry describes one T cell receptor (beta chain). At least 3 on the Clinical Activity Score was recorded for ophthalmopathy patients, who also had NOSPECS grade at least 4 and duration under 3 months. This entry belongs to a study of T cells in Graves' hyperthyroidism and ophthalmopathy. The source material, RNA transcripts, was used to amplify TCR beta CDR3 regions. The HTBI set primed first-round TCR CDR3 RT-PCR. TCRdb re-called the multiplex PCR reads through MiXCR, storing one row per CDR3 protein. The table lists roughly 240,000 distinct CDR3 sequences, around 15% of them singletons. Sequenced input: blood. The sequence came from a young woman with Graves' ophthalmopathy.

The CDR3 spells CASSPSSGRGEQFF. Written as DNA, the CDR3 is TGTGCCAGCAGCCCTTCTAGCGGGAGGGGTGAGCAGTTCTTC. This chain connects TRBV27 to TRBJ2-1; TRBD2 agrees at 12 bases. CDR3 size: 14 residues. The germline CDR1 and CDR2 sequences are MNHEY and SMNVEV (reference sequence). The V gene end was trimmed by 6 bases and the J gene end by 9 bases; junction bases not matched to a gene: 6.